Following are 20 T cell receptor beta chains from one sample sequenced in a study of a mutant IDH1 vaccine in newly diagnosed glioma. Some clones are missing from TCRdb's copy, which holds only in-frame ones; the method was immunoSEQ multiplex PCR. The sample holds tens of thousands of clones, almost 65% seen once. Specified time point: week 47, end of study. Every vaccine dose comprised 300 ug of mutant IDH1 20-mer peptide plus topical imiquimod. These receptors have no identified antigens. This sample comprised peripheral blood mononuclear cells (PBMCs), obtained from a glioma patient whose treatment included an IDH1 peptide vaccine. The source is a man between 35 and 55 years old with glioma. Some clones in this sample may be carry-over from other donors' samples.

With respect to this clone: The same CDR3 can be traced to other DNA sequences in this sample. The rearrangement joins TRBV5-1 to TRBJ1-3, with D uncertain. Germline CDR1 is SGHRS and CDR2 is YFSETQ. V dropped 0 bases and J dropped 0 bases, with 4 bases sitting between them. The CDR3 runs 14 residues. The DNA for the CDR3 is TGCGCCAGCAGCTTGGGCAGCTCTGGAAACACCATATATTTT. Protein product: CASSLGSSGNTIYF. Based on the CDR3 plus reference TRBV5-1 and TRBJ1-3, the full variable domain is KAGVTQTPRYLIKTRGQQVTLSCSPISGHRSVSWYQQTPGQGLQFLFEYFSETQRNKGNFPGRFSGRQFSNSRSEMNVSTLELGDSALYLCASSLGSSGNTIYFGEGSWLTVV.

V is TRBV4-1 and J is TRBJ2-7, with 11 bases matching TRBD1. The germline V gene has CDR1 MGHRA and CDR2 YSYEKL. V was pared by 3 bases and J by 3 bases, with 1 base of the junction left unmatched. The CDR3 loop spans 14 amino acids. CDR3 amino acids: CASSQDRGHYEQYF. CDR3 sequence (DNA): TGCGCCAGCAGCCAGGACAGGGGGCACTACGAGCAGTACTTC.

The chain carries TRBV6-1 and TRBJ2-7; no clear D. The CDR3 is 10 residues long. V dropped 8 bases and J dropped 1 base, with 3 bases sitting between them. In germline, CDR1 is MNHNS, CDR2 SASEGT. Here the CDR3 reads CASGSYEQYF. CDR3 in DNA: TGTGCCAGCGGGTCCTACGAGCAGTACTTC.

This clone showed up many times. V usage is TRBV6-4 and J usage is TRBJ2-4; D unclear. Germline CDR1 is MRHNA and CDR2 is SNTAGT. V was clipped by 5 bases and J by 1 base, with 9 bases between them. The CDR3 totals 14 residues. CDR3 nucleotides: TGTGCCAGCAGTCCCAAGGATGCCAAAAACATTCAGTACTTC. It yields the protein CASSPKDAKNIQYF.

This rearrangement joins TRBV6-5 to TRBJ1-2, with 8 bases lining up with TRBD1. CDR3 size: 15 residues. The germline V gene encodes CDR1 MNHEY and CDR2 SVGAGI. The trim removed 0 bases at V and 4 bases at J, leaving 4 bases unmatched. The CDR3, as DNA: TGTGCCAGCAGTTACTCCCAGGGGGCACTCTATGGCTACACCTTC. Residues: CASSYSQGALYGYTF.

The CDR3 DNA sequence: TGCGCCAGCAGCTTGGAACAGCCCTCCGATGGCTACACCTTC. Translating it yields CASSLEQPSDGYTF. This rearrangement joins TRBV5-1 to TRBJ1-2; D gene ambiguous. V gave up 0 bases and J gave up 6 bases, with 12 bases separating them. The CDR3 runs to 14 residues. Per germline, CDR1 SGHRS and CDR2 YFSETQ.

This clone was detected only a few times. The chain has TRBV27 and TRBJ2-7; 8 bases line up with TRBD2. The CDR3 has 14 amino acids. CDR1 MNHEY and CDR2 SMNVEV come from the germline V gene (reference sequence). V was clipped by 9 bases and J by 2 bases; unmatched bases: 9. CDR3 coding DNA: TGTGCCAGTCAAGGCGGGGGGAGGCCCTACGAGCAGTACTTC. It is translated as CASQGGGRPYEQYF.

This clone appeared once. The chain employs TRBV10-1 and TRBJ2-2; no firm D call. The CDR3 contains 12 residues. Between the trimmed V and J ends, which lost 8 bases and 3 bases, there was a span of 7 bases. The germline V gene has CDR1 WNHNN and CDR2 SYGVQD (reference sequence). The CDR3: CASGDHTGELFF. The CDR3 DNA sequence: TGCGCCAGCGGAGATCACACCGGGGAGCTGTTTTTT.

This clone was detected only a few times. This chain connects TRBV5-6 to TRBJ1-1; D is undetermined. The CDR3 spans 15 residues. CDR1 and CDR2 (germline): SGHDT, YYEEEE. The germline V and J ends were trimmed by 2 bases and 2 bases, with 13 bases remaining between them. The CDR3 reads CASSFGVRLNTEAFF. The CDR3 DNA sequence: TGTGCCAGCAGCTTTGGGGTACGACTTAACACTGAAGCTTTCTTT.

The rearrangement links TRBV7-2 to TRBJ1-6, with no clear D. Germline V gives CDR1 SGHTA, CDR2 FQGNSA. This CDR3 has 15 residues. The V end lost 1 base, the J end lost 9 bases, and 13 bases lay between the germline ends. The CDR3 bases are TGTGCCAGCAGCTTAGAAATCTCGGGGAGTTCACCCCTCCACTTT. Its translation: CASSLEISGSSPLHF.

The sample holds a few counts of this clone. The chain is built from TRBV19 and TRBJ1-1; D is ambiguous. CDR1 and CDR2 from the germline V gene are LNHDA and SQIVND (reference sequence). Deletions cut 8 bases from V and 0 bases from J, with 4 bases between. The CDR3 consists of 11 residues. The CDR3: CASEMNTEAFF. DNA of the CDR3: TGTGCCAGTGAAATGAACACTGAAGCTTTCTTT.

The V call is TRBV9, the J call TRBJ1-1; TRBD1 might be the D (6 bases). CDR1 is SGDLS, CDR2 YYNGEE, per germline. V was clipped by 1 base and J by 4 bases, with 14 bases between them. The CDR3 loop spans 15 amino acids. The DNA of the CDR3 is TGTGCCAGCAGCGTACGGGCAGGGGAGGCCACTGAAGCTTTCTTT. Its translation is CASSVRAGEATEAFF.

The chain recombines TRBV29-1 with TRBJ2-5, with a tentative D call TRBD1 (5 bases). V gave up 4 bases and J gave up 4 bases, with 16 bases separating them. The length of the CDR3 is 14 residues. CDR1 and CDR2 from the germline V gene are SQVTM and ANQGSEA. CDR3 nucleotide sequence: TGCAGCGTTGGGGGCAGGGTGAGGACAGAGACCCAGTACTTC. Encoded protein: CSVGGRVRTETQYF.

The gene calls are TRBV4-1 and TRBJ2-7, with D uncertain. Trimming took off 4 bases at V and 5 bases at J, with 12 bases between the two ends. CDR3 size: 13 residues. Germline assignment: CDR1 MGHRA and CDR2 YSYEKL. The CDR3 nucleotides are TGCGCCAGCAGCCCGGTTACTGGGGACGAGCAGTACTTC. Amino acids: CASSPVTGDEQYF.

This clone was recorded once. The CDR3 DNA follows: TGTGCCAGCAGCCAAGGACAGGGGTGGACCGGGGAGCTGTTTTTT. Encoded protein: CASSQGQGWTGELFF. The rearrangement uses TRBV4-2 and TRBJ2-2; TRBD1 matches at 8 bases. The CDR3 extends over 15 amino acids. V lost 1 base to trimming and J lost 5 bases; unmatched junction nucleotides: 3. Germline values: CDR1 LGHNA, CDR2 YNFKEQ.

CDR3 bases: TGTGCCTGGAGTGTACGGGCGGGAGCGACCGGGGAGCTGTTTTTT. This encodes CAWSVRAGATGELFF. This rearrangement joins TRBV30 to TRBJ2-2; TRBD2 aligns across 7 bases. The CDR3 covers 15 residues. Germline V gene lookup returns CDR1 GTSNPN and CDR2 SVGIG (reference sequence). With 0 bases clipped from V and 5 bases from J, the junction kept 6 bases outside the gene matches. The whole variable domain, remainder taken from reference TRBV30 and TRBJ2-2, is SQTIHQWPATLVQPVGSPLSLECTVEGTSNPNLYWYRQAAGRGLQLLFYSVGIGQISSEVPQNLSASRPQDRQFILSSKKLLLSDSGFYLCAWSVRAGATGELFFGEGSRLTVL.

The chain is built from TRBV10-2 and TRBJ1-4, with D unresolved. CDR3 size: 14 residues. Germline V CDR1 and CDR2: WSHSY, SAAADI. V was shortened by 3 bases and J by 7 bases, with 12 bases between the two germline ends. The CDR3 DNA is TGCGCCAGCAGTGACACAATCTTCAGTGAAAAACTGTTTTTT. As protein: CASSDTIFSEKLFF.

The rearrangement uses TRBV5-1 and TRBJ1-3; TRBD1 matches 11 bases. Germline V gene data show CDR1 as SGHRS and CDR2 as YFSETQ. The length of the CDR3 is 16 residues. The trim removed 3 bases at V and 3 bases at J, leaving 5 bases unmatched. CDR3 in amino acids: CASSSGQGAFGNTIYF. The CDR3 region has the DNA TGCGCCAGCAGCTCTGGACAGGGGGCCTTTGGAAACACCATATATTTT.

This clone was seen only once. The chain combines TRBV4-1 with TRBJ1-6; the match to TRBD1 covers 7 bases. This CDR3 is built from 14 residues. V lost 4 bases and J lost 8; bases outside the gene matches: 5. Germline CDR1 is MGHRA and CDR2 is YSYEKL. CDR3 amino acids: CASSPGTDYSPLHF. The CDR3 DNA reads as TGCGCCAGCAGCCCCGGGACAGATTATTCACCCCTCCACTTT.

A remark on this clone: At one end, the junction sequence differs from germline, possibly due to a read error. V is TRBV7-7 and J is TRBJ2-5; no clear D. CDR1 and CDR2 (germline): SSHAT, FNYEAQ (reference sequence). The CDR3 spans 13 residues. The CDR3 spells CASSLADQETQYF. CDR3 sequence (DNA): TGTGCTAGCAGCTTAGCAGACCAAGAGACCCAGTACTTC. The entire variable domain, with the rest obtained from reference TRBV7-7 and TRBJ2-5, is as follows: GAGVSQSPRYKVTKRGQDVTLRCDPISSHATLYWYQQALGQGPEFLTYFNYEAQPDKSGLPSDRFSAERPEGSISTLTIQRTEQRDSAMYRCASSLADQETQYFGPGTRLLVL.